What follows is one T cell receptor (beta chain) and its context. Its antigen is currently unknown. This sample is drawn from a study of shared clonotypes between healthy human individuals. Study at large: A couple of female and a few male donors aged 18 to 49 were enrolled. Findings and caveats of the study: Relative to memory subsets, naive subsets generally showed larger estimated richness.

The CDR3 is 15 residues long. The germline gives CDR1 MDHEN, CDR2 SYDVKM. V was clipped by 6 bases and J by 5 bases; unmatched bases: 13. The data were produced by immunoSEQ multiplex PCR, yet TCRdb's version contains in-frame clones alone and is incomplete. The data show about 2.3 million clones, under 95% seen once. Material for sequencing was naive CD4+ T cells from PBMCs. Regarding subset: CD45RA+ positively selected. This chain connects TRBV28 to TRBJ2-7; 7 bases agree with TRBD2. The receptor was isolated from a man aged 18-30 years in good health. Some clones in this sample may be carry-over from other donors' samples. CDR3 DNA sequence: TGTGCCAGCAGAGTCGAGGGAGGGAGGTTCCACGAGCAGTACTTC. Translated: CASRVEGGRFHEQYF.